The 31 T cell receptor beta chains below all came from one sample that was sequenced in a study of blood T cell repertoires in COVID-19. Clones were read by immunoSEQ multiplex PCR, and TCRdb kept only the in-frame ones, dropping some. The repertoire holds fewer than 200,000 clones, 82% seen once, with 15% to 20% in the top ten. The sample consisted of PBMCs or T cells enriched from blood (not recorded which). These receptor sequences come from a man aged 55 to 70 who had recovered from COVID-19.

The CDR3 here is CSVIAGARSYNEQFF. CDR3 DNA sequence: TGCAGCGTTATAGCGGGAGCCAGATCCTACAATGAGCAGTTCTTC. The rearrangement uses TRBV29-1 and TRBJ2-1, with TRBD2 matching 9 bases. The CDR3 covers 15 residues. V lost 5 bases, J lost 1 base, and 6 bases stayed unmatched. CDR1 SQVTM and CDR2 ANQGSEA come from the germline V gene.

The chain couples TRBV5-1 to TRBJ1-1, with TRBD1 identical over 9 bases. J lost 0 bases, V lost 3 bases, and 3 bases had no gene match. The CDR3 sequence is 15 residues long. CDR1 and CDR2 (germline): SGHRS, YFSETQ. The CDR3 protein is CASSWGDRVNTEAFF. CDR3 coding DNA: TGCGCCAGCAGCTGGGGGGACAGGGTGAACACTGAAGCTTTCTTT.

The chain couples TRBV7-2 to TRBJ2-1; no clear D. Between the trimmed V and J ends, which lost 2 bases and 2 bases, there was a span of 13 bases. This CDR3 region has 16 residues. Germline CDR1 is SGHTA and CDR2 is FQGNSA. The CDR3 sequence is CASSLSGTDPYNEQFF. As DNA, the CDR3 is TGTGCCAGCAGCTTATCCGGAACAGACCCCTACAATGAGCAGTTCTTC.

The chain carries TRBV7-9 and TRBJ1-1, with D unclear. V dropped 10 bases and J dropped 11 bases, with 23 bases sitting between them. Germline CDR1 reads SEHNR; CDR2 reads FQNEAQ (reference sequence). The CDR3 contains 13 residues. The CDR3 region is CATSWEGLRWAFF. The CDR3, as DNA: TGTGCCACAAGCTGGGAGGGTTTACGTTGGGCTTTCTTT.

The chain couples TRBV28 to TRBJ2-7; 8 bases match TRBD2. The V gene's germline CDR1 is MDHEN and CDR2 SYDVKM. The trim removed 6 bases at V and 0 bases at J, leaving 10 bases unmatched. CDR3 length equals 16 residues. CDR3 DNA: TGTGCCAGCAGGTCCGGGACTAGATTCCGCTCCTACGAGCAGTACTTC. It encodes CASRSGTRFRSYEQYF.

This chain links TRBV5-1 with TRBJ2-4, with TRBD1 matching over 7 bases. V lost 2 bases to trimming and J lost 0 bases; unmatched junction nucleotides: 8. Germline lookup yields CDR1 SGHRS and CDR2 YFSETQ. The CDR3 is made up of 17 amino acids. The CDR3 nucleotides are TGCGCCAGCAGCTTAAGCACAGGGGTCGGAGCCAAAAACATTCAGTACTTC. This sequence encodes CASSLSTGVGAKNIQYF.

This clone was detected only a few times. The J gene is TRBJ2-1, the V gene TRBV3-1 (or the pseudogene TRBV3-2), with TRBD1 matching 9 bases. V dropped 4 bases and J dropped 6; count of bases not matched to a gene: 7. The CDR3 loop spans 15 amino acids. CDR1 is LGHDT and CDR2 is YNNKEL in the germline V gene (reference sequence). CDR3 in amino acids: CASSRRDRAPNEQFF. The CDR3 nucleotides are TGTGCCAGCAGCCGCCGGGACAGGGCCCCCAATGAGCAGTTCTTC.

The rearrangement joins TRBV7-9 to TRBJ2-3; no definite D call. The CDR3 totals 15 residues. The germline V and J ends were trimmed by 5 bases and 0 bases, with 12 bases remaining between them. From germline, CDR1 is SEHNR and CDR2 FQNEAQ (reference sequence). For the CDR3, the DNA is TGTGCCAGCAGCCGCGGAGTATCTAGCACAGATACGCAGTATTTT. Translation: CASSRGVSSTDTQYF.

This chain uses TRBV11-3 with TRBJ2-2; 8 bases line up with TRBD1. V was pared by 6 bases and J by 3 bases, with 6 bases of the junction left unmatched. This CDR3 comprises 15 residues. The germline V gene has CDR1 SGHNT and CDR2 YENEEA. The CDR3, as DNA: TGTGCCAGCAGTCCTCTGGACAGGGACACCGGGGAGCTGTTTTTT. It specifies CASSPLDRDTGELFF.

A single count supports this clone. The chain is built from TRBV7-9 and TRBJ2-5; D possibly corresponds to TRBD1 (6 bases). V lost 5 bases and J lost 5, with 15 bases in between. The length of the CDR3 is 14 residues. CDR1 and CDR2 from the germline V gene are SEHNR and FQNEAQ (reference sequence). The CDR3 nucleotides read TGTGCCAGCAGCCCTCCTCAGGGGCCGGAGACCCAGTACTTC. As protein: CASSPPQGPETQYF. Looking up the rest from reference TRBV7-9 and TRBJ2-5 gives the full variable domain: DTGVSQNPRHKITKRGQNVTFRCDPISEHNRLYWYRQTLGQGPEFLTYFQNEAQLEKSRLLSDRFSAERPKGSFSTLEIQRTEQGDSAMYLCASSPPQGPETQYFGPGTRLLVL.

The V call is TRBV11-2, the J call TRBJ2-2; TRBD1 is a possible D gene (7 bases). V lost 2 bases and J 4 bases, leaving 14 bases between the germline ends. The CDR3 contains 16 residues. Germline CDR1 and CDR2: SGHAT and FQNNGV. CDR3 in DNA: TGTGCCAGCAGCTTAAACCCGCAGGGGGGCACCGGGGAGCTGTTTTTT. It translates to CASSLNPQGGTGELFF.

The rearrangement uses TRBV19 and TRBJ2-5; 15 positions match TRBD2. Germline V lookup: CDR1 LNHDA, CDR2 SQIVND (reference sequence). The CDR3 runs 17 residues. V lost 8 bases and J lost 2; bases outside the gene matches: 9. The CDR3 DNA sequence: TGTGCCAGTCTGGGGACTAGCGGGAGGATGGGGCAAGAGACCCAGTACTTC. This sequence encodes CASLGTSGRMGQETQYF.

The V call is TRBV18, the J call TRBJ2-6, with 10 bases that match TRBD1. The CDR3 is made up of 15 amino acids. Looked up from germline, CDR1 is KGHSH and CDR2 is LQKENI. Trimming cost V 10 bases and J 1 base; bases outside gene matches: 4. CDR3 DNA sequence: TGTGCCACCCGGGACAGGGGTTCTGGGGCCAACGTCCTGACTTTC. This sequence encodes CATRDRGSGANVLTF.

The CDR3: CASAAGPYTDTQYF. Here the CDR3 DNA reads TGTGCCAGTGCGGCGGGACCATACACAGATACGCAGTATTTT. The J gene is TRBJ2-3, the V gene TRBV2, with D perhaps matching TRBD2 (6 bases). V was shortened by 9 bases and J by 2 bases, with 15 bases between the two germline ends. Germline V lookup: CDR1 SNHLY, CDR2 FYNNEI. The CDR3 contains 14 residues.

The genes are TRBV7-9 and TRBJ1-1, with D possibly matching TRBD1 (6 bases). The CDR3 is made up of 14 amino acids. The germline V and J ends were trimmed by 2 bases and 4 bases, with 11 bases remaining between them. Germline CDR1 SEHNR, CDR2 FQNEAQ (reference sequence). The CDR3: CASSLYRVLTEAFF. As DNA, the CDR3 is TGTGCCAGCAGCTTATACAGGGTGCTCACTGAAGCTTTCTTT.

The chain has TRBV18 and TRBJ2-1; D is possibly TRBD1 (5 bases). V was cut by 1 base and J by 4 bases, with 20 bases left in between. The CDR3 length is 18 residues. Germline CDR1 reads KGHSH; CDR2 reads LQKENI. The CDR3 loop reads CASSPQSRDSTMYNEQFF. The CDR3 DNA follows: TGTGCCAGCTCACCACAATCCAGGGATTCTACGATGTACAATGAGCAGTTCTTC.

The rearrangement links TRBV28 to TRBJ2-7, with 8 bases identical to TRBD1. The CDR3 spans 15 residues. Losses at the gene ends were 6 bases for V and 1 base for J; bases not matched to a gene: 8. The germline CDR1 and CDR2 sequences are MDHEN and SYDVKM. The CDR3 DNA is TGTGCCAGCAGCTACGGGACAGGCCGATCCTACGAGCAGTACTTC. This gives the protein CASSYGTGRSYEQYF.

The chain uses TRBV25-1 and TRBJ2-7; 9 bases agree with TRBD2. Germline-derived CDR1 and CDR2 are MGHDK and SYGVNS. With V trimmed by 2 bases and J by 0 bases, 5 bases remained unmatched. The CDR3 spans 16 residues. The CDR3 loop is CASSEGRGRVSYEQYF. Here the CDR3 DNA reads TGTGCCAGCAGTGAAGGCCGCGGGAGGGTCTCCTACGAGCAGTACTTC.

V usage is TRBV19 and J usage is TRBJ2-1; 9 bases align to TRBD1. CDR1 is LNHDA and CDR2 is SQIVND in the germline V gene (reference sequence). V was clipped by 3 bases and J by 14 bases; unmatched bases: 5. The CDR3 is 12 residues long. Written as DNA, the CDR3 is TGTGCCAGTAGTATCGCAACAGGGGGCAAGTTCTTC. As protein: CASSIATGGKFF.

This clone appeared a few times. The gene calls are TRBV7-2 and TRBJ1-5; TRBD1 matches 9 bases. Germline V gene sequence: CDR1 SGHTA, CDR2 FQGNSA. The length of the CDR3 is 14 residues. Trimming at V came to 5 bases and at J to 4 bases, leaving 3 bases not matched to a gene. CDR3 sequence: CASSPDRGNQPQHF. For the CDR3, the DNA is TGTGCCAGCAGCCCTGACAGGGGGAATCAGCCCCAGCATTTT.

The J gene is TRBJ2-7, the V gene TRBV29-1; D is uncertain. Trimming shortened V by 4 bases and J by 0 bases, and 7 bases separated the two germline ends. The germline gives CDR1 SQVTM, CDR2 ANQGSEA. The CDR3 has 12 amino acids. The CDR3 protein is CSVGAGSYEQYF. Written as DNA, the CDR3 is TGCAGCGTTGGGGCAGGCTCCTACGAGCAGTACTTC.

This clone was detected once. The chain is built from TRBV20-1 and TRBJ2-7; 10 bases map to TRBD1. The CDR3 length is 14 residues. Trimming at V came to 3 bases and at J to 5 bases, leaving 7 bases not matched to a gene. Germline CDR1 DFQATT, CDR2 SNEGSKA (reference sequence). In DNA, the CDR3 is TGCAGTGCTAGTACCGGGACAGGGGTCCACGAGCAGTACTTC. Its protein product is CSASTGTGVHEQYF.

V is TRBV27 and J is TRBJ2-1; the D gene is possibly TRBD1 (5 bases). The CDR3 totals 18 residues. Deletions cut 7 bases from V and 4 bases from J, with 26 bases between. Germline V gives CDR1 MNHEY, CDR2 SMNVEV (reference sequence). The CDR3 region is CASTNPKTAPLRYNEQFF. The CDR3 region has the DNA TGTGCCAGCACCAACCCTAAGACAGCACCCTTACGTTACAATGAGCAGTTCTTC.

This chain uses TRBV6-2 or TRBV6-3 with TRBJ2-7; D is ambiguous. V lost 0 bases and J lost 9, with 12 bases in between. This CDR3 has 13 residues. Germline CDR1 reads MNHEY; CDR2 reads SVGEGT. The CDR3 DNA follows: TGTGCCAGCAGTTACTCATCGCCAGTTGGGCAGTACTTC. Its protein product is CASSYSSPVGQYF.

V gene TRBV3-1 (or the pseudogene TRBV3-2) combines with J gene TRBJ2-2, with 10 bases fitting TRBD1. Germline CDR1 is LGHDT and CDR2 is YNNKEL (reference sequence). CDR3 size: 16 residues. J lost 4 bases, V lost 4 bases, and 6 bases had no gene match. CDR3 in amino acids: CASSPRQGAFTGELFF. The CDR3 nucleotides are TGTGCCAGCAGCCCTCGACAGGGGGCTTTCACCGGGGAGCTGTTTTTT.

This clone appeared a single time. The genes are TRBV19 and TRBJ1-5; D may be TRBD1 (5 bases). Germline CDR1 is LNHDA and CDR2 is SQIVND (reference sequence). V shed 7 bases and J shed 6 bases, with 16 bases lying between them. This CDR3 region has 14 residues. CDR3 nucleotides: TGTGCCAGTACTCCTCCGGGGGATCGTCAGCCCCAGCATTTT. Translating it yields CASTPPGDRQPQHF.

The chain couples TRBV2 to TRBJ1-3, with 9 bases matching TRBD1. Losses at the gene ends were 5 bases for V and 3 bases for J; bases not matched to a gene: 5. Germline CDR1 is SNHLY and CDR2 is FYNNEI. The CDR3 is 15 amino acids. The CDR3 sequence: CASSYGQGHGNTIYF. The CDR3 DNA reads TGTGCCAGCAGTTATGGACAGGGGCATGGAAACACCATATATTTT.

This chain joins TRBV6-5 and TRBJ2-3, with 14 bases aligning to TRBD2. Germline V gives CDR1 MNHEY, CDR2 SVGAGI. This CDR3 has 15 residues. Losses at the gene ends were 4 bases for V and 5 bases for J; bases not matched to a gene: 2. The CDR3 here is CASSSGLAGGDTQYF. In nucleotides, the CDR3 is TGTGCCAGCAGTTCTGGACTAGCGGGGGGAGATACGCAGTATTTT.

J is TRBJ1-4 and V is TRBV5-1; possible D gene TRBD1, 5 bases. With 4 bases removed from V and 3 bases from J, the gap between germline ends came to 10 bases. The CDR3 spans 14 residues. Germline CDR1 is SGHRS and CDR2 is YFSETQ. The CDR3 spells CASSPAGANEKLFF. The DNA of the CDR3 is TGCGCCAGCAGCCCCGCGGGGGCTAATGAAAAACTGTTTTTT. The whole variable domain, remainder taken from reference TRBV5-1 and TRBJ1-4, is KAGVTQTPRYLIKTRGQQVTLSCSPISGHRSVSWYQQTPGQGLQFLFEYFSETQRNKGNFPGRFSGRQFSNSRSEMNVSTLELGDSALYLCASSPAGANEKLFFGSGTQLSVL.

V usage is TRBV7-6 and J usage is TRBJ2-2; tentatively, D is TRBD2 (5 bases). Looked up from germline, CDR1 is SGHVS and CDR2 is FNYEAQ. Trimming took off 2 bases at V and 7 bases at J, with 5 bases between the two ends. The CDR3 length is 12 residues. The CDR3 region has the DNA TGTGCCAGCAGCTTACGGGGCGGGGAGCTGTTTTTT. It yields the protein CASSLRGGELFF.

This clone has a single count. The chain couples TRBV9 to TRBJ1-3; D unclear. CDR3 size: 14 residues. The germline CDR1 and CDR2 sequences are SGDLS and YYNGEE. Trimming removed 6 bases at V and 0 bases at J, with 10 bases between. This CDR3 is CASMARDSGNTIYF. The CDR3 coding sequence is TGTGCCAGCATGGCCCGGGACTCTGGAAACACCATATATTTT.